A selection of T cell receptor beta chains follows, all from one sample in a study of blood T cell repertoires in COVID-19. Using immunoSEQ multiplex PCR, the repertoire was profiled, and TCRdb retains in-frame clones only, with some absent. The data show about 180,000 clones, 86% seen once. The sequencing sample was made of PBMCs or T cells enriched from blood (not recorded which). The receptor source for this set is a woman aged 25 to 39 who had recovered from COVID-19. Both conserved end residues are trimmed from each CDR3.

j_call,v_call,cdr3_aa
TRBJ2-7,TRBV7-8,ASSFGQGGEQY
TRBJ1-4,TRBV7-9,ASSLGSPGEEKLF
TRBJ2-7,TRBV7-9,ASSLVGQGGYEQY
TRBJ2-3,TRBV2,ASSEGPDRGPADTQY
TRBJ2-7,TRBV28,ASNLPGRYSYEQY
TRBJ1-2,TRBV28,ASSKQGPGGYT
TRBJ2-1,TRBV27,ASSPRTSGNPAYNEQF
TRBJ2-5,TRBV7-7,ASSSETSPAETQY
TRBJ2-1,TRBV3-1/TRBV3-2,ASSQGRENLYNEQF
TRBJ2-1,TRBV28,ASSLGAPEVDEQF
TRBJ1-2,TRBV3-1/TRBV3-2,ASSFRQGEGYT
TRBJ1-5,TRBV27,ASSLSQGRNQPQH
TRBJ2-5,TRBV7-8,ASSLTIAGGVETQY
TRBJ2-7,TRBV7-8,ASSLYAPKGDGEQY
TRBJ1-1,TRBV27,ASTRGGRMNTEAF
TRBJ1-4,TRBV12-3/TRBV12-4,ASMGQPNEKLF
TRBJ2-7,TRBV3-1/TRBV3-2,ASSPPGQGYEQY
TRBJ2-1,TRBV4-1,ASSQVMGGVYNEQF
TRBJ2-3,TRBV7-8,ASSPTRLAVTDTQY
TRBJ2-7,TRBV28,ASTSGREYEQY
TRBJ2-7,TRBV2,ASSATVSISYEQY
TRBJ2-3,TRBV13,ASSLGSWETSTDTQY
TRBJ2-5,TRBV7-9,ASSLVLAQETQY
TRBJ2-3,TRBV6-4,ASSELAGEADTQY
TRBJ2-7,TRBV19,ASSIIGDTFGEQY
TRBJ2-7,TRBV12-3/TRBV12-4,ASSEGRNYEQY
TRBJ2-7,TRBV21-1,ASSKGITSGSYEQY
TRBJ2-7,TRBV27,ASRDSYYEQY
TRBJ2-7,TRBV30,AWSVGAGHYEQY
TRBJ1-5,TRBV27,ASRWTANQPQH
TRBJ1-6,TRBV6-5,ASSSTTGFNSPLH
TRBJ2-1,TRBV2,ASSTGLAGSNEQF
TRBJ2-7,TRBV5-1,ASMPRWDSLYEQY
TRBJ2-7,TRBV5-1,ASSQQPGTGLYEQY
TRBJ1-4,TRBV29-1,SAGQGSTNEKLF
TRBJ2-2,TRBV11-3,ASSQSADRTNTGELF
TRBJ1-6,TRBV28,ASSSADWQGERDSPLH
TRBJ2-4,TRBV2,ASHQREAKNIQY
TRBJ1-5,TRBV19,ASSISVQGLNQPQH
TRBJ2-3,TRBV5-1,ASSLMSRGRSKDTQY
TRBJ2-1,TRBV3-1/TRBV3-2,ASSQSRLVLVNEQF
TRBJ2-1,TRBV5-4,ASSLEDRGQYNEQF
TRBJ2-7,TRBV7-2,ASSRTGPNYEQY
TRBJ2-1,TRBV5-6,ASSLATSGYNEQF
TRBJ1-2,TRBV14,ASSKDREHYGYT
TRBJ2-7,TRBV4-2,ASSQEGTSGRYEQY
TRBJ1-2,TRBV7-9,ASSLAGTGNYGYT
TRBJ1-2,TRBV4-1,ASSQENGGGYGYT
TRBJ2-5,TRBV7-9,ASSLAVPSGVHQETQY
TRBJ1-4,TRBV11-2,ASSFSTGVGEKLF
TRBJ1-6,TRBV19,ASAGATTSSYNSPLH
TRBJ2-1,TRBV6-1,ASSEQGGRADEQF
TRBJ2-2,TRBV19,ASRIFEEGELF
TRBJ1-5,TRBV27,ASSLRQVSNQPQH